The 5 T cell receptor beta chains listed next were all sequenced from one sample in a study of blood T cell repertoires in COVID-19. Assay used: immunoSEQ multiplex PCR; TCRdb lists only in-frame clones, some missing. The sample shows some 200,000 clones, around 80% of them seen only once. The sample taken for sequencing was peripheral blood. The receptors come from a woman between 65 and 79 years old with COVID-19, enrolled during active disease.

This chain links TRBV18 with TRBJ1-2; a weak D match, TRBD1 (5 bases). The V gene's germline CDR1 is KGHSH and CDR2 LQKENI. V was pared by 3 bases and J by 2 bases, with 7 bases between. This CDR3 is 13 amino acids long. CDR3: CASSPTENYGYTF. CDR3 DNA sequence: TGTGCCAGCTCACCGACAGAAAACTATGGCTACACCTTC.

At least ten counts were recorded for this clone. CDR3 region: CASSHEGQGGNTEAFF. The CDR3 DNA reads TGTGCCAGCAGCCACGAGGGACAGGGAGGGAACACTGAAGCTTTCTTT. This sequence joins TRBV5-6 and TRBJ1-1, with 9 bases that match TRBD1. The J segment lost 1 base and the V segment lost 4 bases, leaving 8 bases of the junction unmatched. There are 16 residues in the CDR3. CDR1 and CDR2 from the germline V gene are SGHDT and YYEEEE. Variable domain in full (rest from reference TRBV5-6 and TRBJ1-1): DAGVTQSPTHLIKTRGQQVTLRCSPKSGHDTVSWYQQALGQGPQFIFQYYEEEERQRGNFPDRFSGHQFPNYSSELNVNALLLGDSALYLCASSHEGQGGNTEAFFGQGTRLTVV.

This chain joins TRBV6-6 and TRBJ2-7, with 11 bases lining up with TRBD2. CDR1 is MNHNY and CDR2 is SVGAGI in the germline V gene (reference sequence). With V trimmed by 6 bases and J by 3 bases, 7 bases remained unmatched. The CDR3 is 15 amino acids. The CDR3 DNA reads TGTGCCAGCAGCCAAATAGCGGGAGGGCTCTACGAGCAGTACTTC. Its protein product is CASSQIAGGLYEQYF.

This rearrangement joins TRBV29-1 to TRBJ2-2; tentatively, D is TRBD2 (5 bases). Germline V gene lookup returns CDR1 SQVTM and CDR2 ANQGSEA. V was trimmed by 4 bases and J by 3 bases, leaving 9 bases between them. CDR3 length: 13 residues. The CDR3 loop is CSVGRQHTGELFF. The DNA for the CDR3 is TGCAGCGTTGGGAGGCAGCACACCGGGGAGCTGTTTTTT.

The chain carries TRBV5-6 and TRBJ1-5; 11 bases are a match to TRBD1. The germline V gene encodes CDR1 SGHDT and CDR2 YYEEEE. The V segment lost 4 bases and the J segment 7 bases; nucleotides outside the gene matches: 7. The CDR3 covers 15 residues. Here the CDR3 DNA reads TGTGCCAGCAGCCTCGGGACAGGGGGGATGCAGCCCCAGCATTTT. It codes for CASSLGTGGMQPQHF. The full variable domain, rest sourced from reference TRBV5-6 and TRBJ1-5, is DAGVTQSPTHLIKTRGQQVTLRCSPKSGHDTVSWYQQALGQGPQFIFQYYEEEERQRGNFPDRFSGHQFPNYSSELNVNALLLGDSALYLCASSLGTGGMQPQHFGDGTRLSIL.